Each of the 18 T cell receptor beta chains below was sequenced from the same sample in a study of blood T cell repertoires in COVID-19. Sequenced by immunoSEQ multiplex PCR; TCRdb stores in-frame clones only, minus some. The sample holds 150,000 to 200,000 clones, roughly 88% seen once. Sequencing was done on a sample of PBMCs or T cells enriched from blood (not recorded which). The origin of the receptors is a woman aged 55-70 years who had recovered from COVID-19.

The chain couples TRBV10-3 to TRBJ2-5; a possible D gene is TRBD1 (6 bases). Germline CDR1 is ENHRY and CDR2 is SYGVKD. This CDR3 contains 16 residues. V was clipped by 1 base and J by 2 bases, with 14 bases between them. The CDR3 reads CAISEFQQGLQETQYF. The CDR3 nucleotides read TGTGCCATCAGTGAGTTCCAACAGGGTCTTCAAGAGACCCAGTACTTC.

J is TRBJ1-6 and V is TRBV27, with TRBD1 identical over 9 bases. Trimming cost V 6 bases and J 7 bases; bases outside gene matches: 4. CDR3 length: 14 residues. CDR1 MNHEY and CDR2 SMNVEV come from the germline V gene (reference sequence). The CDR3 DNA is TGTGCCAGCAGACGGACAGGGGAAAATTCACCCCTCCACTTT. The encoded protein is CASRRTGENSPLHF.

Notes on this clone: In the same sample, other DNA sequences code for this CDR3. The V gene is TRBV18, the J gene TRBJ1-1; no reliable D call. The CDR3 spans 14 residues. Germline CDR1 reads KGHSH; CDR2 reads LQKENI. V shed 0 bases and J shed 0 bases, with 5 bases lying between them. The DNA for the CDR3 is TGTGCCAGCTCACCACCTTCGGTGAACACTGAAGCTTTCTTT. Amino acids: CASSPPSVNTEAFF.

This chain joins TRBV18 and TRBJ1-6; no definite D call. The CDR3 is made up of 15 amino acids. The germline V gene has CDR1 KGHSH and CDR2 LQKENI. Trimming pared 3 bases from V and 6 bases from J, leaving 12 bases between. CDR3: CASSPQADTNSPLHF. The DNA for the CDR3 is TGTGCCAGCTCACCCCAGGCAGACACTAATTCACCCCTCCACTTT. Filled out from reference TRBV18 and TRBJ1-6, the complete variable domain reads NAGVMQNPRHLVRRRGQEARLRCSPMKGHSHVYWYRQLPEEGLKFMVYLQKENIIDESGMPKERFSAEFPKEGPSILRIQQVVRGDSAAYFCASSPQADTNSPLHFGNGTRLTVT.

In its sample, this clone was seen once. The chain recombines TRBV11-2 with TRBJ1-2; D is uncertain. V lost 7 bases, J lost 3 bases, and 15 bases lay in between. The V gene's germline CDR1 is SGHAT and CDR2 FQNNGV. The CDR3 consists of 14 residues. The CDR3 region is CASKRVYRDYGYTF. CDR3 in DNA: TGTGCCAGCAAGAGGGTCTATAGGGACTATGGCTACACCTTC.

The rearrangement joins TRBV28 to TRBJ1-4; D call uncertain. Looked up from germline, CDR1 is MDHEN and CDR2 is SYDVKM. The ends were cut back, 2 bases at V and 4 bases at J, with 2 bases in the middle. This CDR3 spans 12 amino acids. CDR3 in DNA: TGTGCCAGCAGTTTACTTAATGAAAAACTGTTTTTT. It translates to CASSLLNEKLFF.

This clone was found once. V is TRBV29-1 and J is TRBJ1-1; D not certain. V lost 4 bases and J 6 bases, leaving 9 bases between the germline ends. Germline V gene data show CDR1 as SQVTM and CDR2 as ANQGSEA. CDR3 length equals 11 residues. The CDR3 spells CSVVAAPEAFF. The DNA of the CDR3 is TGCAGCGTTGTCGCTGCGCCTGAAGCTTTCTTT.

The rearrangement uses TRBV5-1 and TRBJ1-2; maybe TRBD1 (6 bases). Trimming cost V 2 bases and J 2 bases, with 13 bases left between them. The CDR3 has 15 amino acids. Per the germline V gene, CDR1 is SGHRS and CDR2 is YFSETQ. DNA of the CDR3: TGCGCCAGCAGCTTAGGTACAGGGCCCAACTATGGCTACACCTTC. This encodes CASSLGTGPNYGYTF.

J is TRBJ2-7 and V is TRBV5-1; perhaps TRBD1 as D (7 bases). The germline V gene has CDR1 SGHRS and CDR2 YFSETQ. Trimming pared 0 bases from V and 6 bases from J, leaving 13 bases between. CDR3 length: 14 amino acids. CDR3 DNA sequence: TGCGCCAGCAGCTTGGATCACAGGGGAGGCGAGCAGTACTTC. It is translated as CASSLDHRGGEQYF.

The V gene is TRBV4-1, the J gene TRBJ1-5, with D maybe TRBD1 (5 bases). CDR3 size: 14 residues. CDR1 and CDR2 from the germline V gene are MGHRA and YSYEKL. V was trimmed by 4 bases and J by 0 bases, leaving 7 bases between them. As DNA, the CDR3 is TGCGCCAGCAGCCGGACACTTAGCAATCAGCCCCAGCATTTT. This codes for CASSRTLSNQPQHF.

This chain uses TRBV6-6 with TRBJ2-7; 8 positions agree with TRBD1. V gave up 5 bases and J gave up 7 bases; unmatched junction bases: 4. CDR1 and CDR2 from the germline V gene are MNHNY and SVGAGI (reference sequence). The CDR3 has 12 residues. The CDR3 DNA follows: TGTGCCAGCAGTCAGGGGGCGGGGGAGCAGTACTTC. This translates into CASSQGAGEQYF.

The chain uses TRBV3-1 (or the pseudogene TRBV3-2) and TRBJ1-1; TRBD1 matches at 8 bases. After removal of 6 bases from V and 7 bases from J, the junction contained 7 bases not matched to a gene. Germline V CDR1 and CDR2: LGHDT, YNNKEL (reference sequence). The CDR3 length is 13 residues. CDR3 nucleotide sequence: TGTGCCAGCAGATCAGGGGGCGACGTTGAAGCTTTCTTT. Its protein is CASRSGGDVEAFF.

This chain links TRBV6-6 with TRBJ1-6, with 7 positions matching TRBD1. The CDR3 extends over 15 amino acids. Looked up from germline, CDR1 is MNHNY and CDR2 is SVGAGI (reference sequence). The V and J ends lost 8 bases and 7 bases, in that order; junction bases with no gene match: 11. This CDR3 reads CASCNHDRENSPLHF. DNA of the CDR3: TGTGCCAGCTGCAACCATGACAGGGAAAATTCACCCCTCCACTTT.

V is TRBV3-1 (or the pseudogene TRBV3-2) and J is TRBJ1-1; D is perhaps TRBD1 (5 bases). The CDR3 loop spans 12 amino acids. Germline V lookup: CDR1 LGHDT, CDR2 YNNKEL (reference sequence). The ends were cut back, 7 bases at V and 4 bases at J, with 10 bases in the middle. CDR3 nucleotides: TGTGCCAGCACTAAAAGGGGCACTGAAGCTTTCTTT. Its translation: CASTKRGTEAFF.

A few counts support this clone. V is TRBV11-2 and J is TRBJ1-1; D perhaps matches TRBD1 (5 bases). Germline-derived CDR1 and CDR2 are SGHAT and FQNNGV. V was clipped by 5 bases and J by 12 bases, with 16 bases between them. CDR3 length: 12 residues. The CDR3 spells CASSPEVGGTFF. The CDR3 bases are TGTGCCAGCAGCCCCGAGGTCGGGGGGACTTTCTTT.

This clone is a singleton in its sample. The chain links TRBV7-9 to TRBJ1-3; D unclear. This CDR3 region has 17 residues. From germline, CDR1 is SEHNR and CDR2 FQNEAQ (reference sequence). Trimming removed 2 bases from V and 1 base from J, with 15 bases in between. This CDR3 reads CASSLYDEGWSGNTIYF. The CDR3 DNA is TGTGCCAGCAGCTTATACGACGAGGGCTGGTCTGGAAACACCATATATTTT.

This clone showed up just once. The V and J genes are TRBV6-5 and TRBJ1-2; TRBD1 matches at 9 bases. The CDR3 is made up of 14 amino acids. Germline V lookup: CDR1 MNHEY, CDR2 SVGAGI. J lost 5 bases, V lost 2 bases, and 3 bases had no gene match. CDR3 loop: CASSYGTGLYGYTF. CDR3 DNA: TGTGCCAGCAGTTACGGGACAGGGCTATATGGCTACACCTTC.

V gene TRBV6-6 combines with J gene TRBJ2-2, with D uncertain. The CDR3 is 15 amino acids. Germline V gene sequence: CDR1 MNHNY, CDR2 SVGAGI (reference sequence). V was clipped by 6 bases and J by 2 bases, with 13 bases between them. DNA for the CDR3: TGTGCCAGCAGCCTAGACTGGAAAAACACCGGGGAGCTGTTTTTT. Its protein is CASSLDWKNTGELFF.